Below are 24 T cell receptor beta chains sequenced from a single sample in a study of early T cells in non-severe SARS-CoV-2 infection. TCRdb reprocessed the 5' RACE reads via MiXCR and lists one record per CDR3 protein. The repertoire holds about 80,000 distinct CDR3 sequences, with less than 5.5% as singletons. This specimen consisted of whole blood, obtained at baseline. Receptor source: an adult who was a healthcare worker with PCR-confirmed SARS-CoV-2 infection or an uninfected control (not recorded which).

This clonotype was found a few times. The chain recombines TRBV11-2 with TRBJ1-1, with D uncertain. The CDR3 totals 13 residues. The ends were cut back, 2 bases at V and 1 base at J, with 5 bases in the middle. CDR1 SGHAT and CDR2 FQNNGV come from the germline V gene. The CDR3 region has the DNA TGTGCCAGCAGCTTAAACAGGAACACTGAAGCTTTCTTT. Its translation: CASSLNRNTEAFF.

This chain uses TRBV12-3 or TRBV12-4 with TRBJ1-4; no definite D call. Trimming took 3 bases from V and 4 from J, leaving 9 bases between them. The CDR3 has 14 amino acids. CDR3 DNA: TGTGCCAGCAGTTTTCTGGGTGGTAATGAAAAACTGTTTTTT. Translating it yields CASSFLGGNEKLFF.

There are many counts of this clonotype. The chain combines TRBV20-1 with TRBJ2-7, with D tentatively TRBD2 (6 bases). CDR1 and CDR2 (germline): DFQATT, SNEGSKA (reference sequence). Between the trimmed V and J ends, which lost 3 bases and 1 base, there was a span of 16 bases. This CDR3 spans 15 amino acids. This CDR3 is CSARADGSSSYEQYF. As DNA, the CDR3 is TGCAGTGCTAGGGCAGACGGGAGCAGTTCCTACGAGCAGTACTTC.

This clonotype showed up just a few times. The rearrangement links TRBV29-1 to TRBJ1-1; D unclear. From germline, CDR1 is SQVTM and CDR2 ANQGSEA. The length of the CDR3 is 12 residues. CDR3 sequence (DNA): TGCACCGTACAGATTACAAACACTGAAGCTTTCTTT. Amino acids: CTVQITNTEAFF.

In this sample, this clonotype turned up a few times. The chain combines TRBV6-5 with TRBJ2-7, with D perhaps matching TRBD1 or TRBD2 (5 bases each). Germline V gene lookup returns CDR1 MNHEY and CDR2 SVGAGI. The CDR3 has 14 residues. The V and J ends lost 8 bases and 0 bases respectively, with 14 bases between them. As DNA, the CDR3 is TGTGCCAGCTCCCGGGACCAAAACTCCTACGAGCAGTACTTC. Protein product: CASSRDQNSYEQYF.

This clonotype turned up a few times. This chain uses TRBV11-2 with TRBJ2-3, with D unclear. Germline CDR1 is SGHAT and CDR2 is FQNNGV. The CDR3 totals 15 residues. The V gene lost 5 bases and the J gene lost 0 bases, with 12 bases spanning the gap. CDR3 coding DNA: TGTGCCAGCAGCCTACTGGGTAGGAGCACAGATACGCAGTATTTT. This gives the protein CASSLLGRSTDTQYF. The entire variable domain, with the rest obtained from reference TRBV11-2 and TRBJ2-3, is as follows: EAGVAQSPRYKIIEKRQSVAFWCNPISGHATLYWYQQILGQGPKLLIQFQNNGVVDDSQLPKDRFSAERLKGVDSTLKIQPAKLEDSAVYLCASSLLGRSTDTQYFGPGTRLTVL.

This clonotype occurred many times. This sequence joins TRBV18 and TRBJ1-3; D is uncertain. The V and J ends lost 4 bases and 0 bases respectively, with 7 bases between them. This CDR3 has 14 amino acids. Per the germline V gene, CDR1 is KGHSH and CDR2 is LQKENI. CDR3 DNA sequence: TGTGCCAGCTCACGGGGAGACTCTGGAAACACCATATATTTT. Protein sequence: CASSRGDSGNTIYF.

In its sample, this clonotype is medium-sized. This sequence joins TRBV12-2 and TRBJ2-7; the listed D gene, TRBD2, was not tested against the DNA. TRBV12-2 is tagged as a pseudogene. The CDR3 runs 16 residues. This chain's CDR3 is CASRFPKRENAYEQYF. The CDR3 DNA follows: TGTGCAAGTCGCTTCCCAAAGCGGGAGAATGCGTACGAGCAGTACTTC.

J is TRBJ2-2 and V is TRBV2; no firm D call. The V end was cut by 6 bases, the J end by 0 bases, with 14 bases between. This CDR3 comprises 16 residues. Germline lookup yields CDR1 SNHLY and CDR2 FYNNEI. CDR3 nucleotide sequence: TGTGCCAGCAGCGAGCAGGACCCACCGAACACCGGGGAGCTGTTTTTT. Protein: CASSEQDPPNTGELFF. Full variable domain (outside the CDR3, taken from reference TRBV2 and TRBJ2-2): EPEVTQTPSHQVTQMGQEVILRCVPISNHLYFYWYRQILGQKVEFLVSFYNNEISEKSEIFDDQFSVERPDGSNFTLKIRSTKLEDSAMYFCASSEQDPPNTGELFFGEGSRLTVL.

The sample holds a few counts of this clonotype. V usage is TRBV28 and J usage is TRBJ1-2; D possibly corresponds to TRBD1 (5 bases). In germline, CDR1 is MDHEN, CDR2 SYDVKM. Deletions cut 4 bases from V and 3 bases from J, with 9 bases between. CDR3 length: 13 residues. CDR3 loop: CASSWGADYGYTF. The CDR3 coding sequence is TGTGCCAGCAGTTGGGGCGCAGACTATGGCTACACCTTC.

This clonotype was detected ten times or more. The rearrangement joins TRBV12-5 to TRBJ2-1, with D possibly being TRBD2 (5 bases). The CDR3 is 16 residues long. Germline V gene data show CDR1 as LGHNT and CDR2 as FRNRAP. V was cut by 0 bases and J by 4 bases, with 13 bases left in between. Here the CDR3 reads CASGLVAELGYNEQFF. CDR3 sequence (DNA): TGTGCTAGTGGTTTGGTAGCGGAACTTGGATACAATGAGCAGTTCTTC. Filled out from reference TRBV12-5 and TRBJ2-1, the complete variable domain reads DARVTQTPRHKVTEMGQEVTMRCQPILGHNTVFWYRQTMMQGLELLAYFRNRAPLDDSGMPKDRFSAEMPDATLATLKIQPSEPRDSAVYFCASGLVAELGYNEQFFGPGTRLTVL.

The chain employs TRBV2 and TRBJ2-1; 7 nucleotides align to TRBD1. Per the germline V gene, CDR1 is SNHLY and CDR2 is FYNNEI. This CDR3 is built from 13 residues. The V and J ends lost 3 bases and 6 bases, in that order; junction bases with no gene match: 2. This CDR3 reads CASSEGQFNEQFF. The CDR3 nucleotides read TGTGCCAGCAGTGAGGGACAGTTCAATGAGCAGTTCTTC.

V gene TRBV12-3 or TRBV12-4 combines with J gene TRBJ1-2; D remains ambiguous. Deletions cut 5 bases from V and 5 bases from J, with 12 bases between. This CDR3 comprises 13 residues. DNA for the CDR3: TGTGCCAGCAGTAATCGACGGGATTATGGCTACACCTTC. This sequence encodes CASSNRRDYGYTF.

This chain joins TRBV7-8 and TRBJ2-4; tentatively, D is TRBD1 or TRBD2 (5 bases each). The germline gives CDR1 SGHVS, CDR2 FQNEAQ. The V and J ends lost 5 bases and 3 bases respectively, with 14 bases between them. The CDR3 spans 15 residues. The chain's CDR3 is CASSPNPRGKNIQYF. The CDR3 DNA reads as TGTGCCAGCAGCCCCAATCCGAGGGGCAAAAACATTCAGTACTTC.

The sample holds a few counts of this clonotype. V gene TRBV3-1 combines with J gene TRBJ1-2, with 8 bases matching TRBD1. Losses at the gene ends were 8 bases for V and 8 bases for J; bases not matched to a gene: 19. CDR1 and CDR2 (germline): LGHDT, YNNKEL (reference sequence). The CDR3 contains 16 residues. CDR3 sequence reads: CASALGEAQGAGGYTF. CDR3 in DNA: TGTGCCAGCGCCTTGGGGGAAGCGCAGGGGGCAGGAGGCTACACCTTC.

This clonotype was seen at least ten times. This rearrangement joins TRBV20-1 to TRBJ1-1, with 9 bases identical to TRBD1. Germline assignment: CDR1 DFQATT and CDR2 SNEGSKA (reference sequence). There are 11 residues in the CDR3. CDR3 sequence (DNA): TGCAGGTCGACAGGGGGCACTGAAGCTTTCTTT. This translates into CRSTGGTEAFF.

This clonotype occurred many times. The rearrangement links TRBV18 to TRBJ1-1; the D is unclear. The V gene's germline CDR1 is KGHSH and CDR2 LQKENI. This CDR3 has 16 residues. Between the trimmed V and J ends, which lost 4 bases and 3 bases, there was a span of 18 bases. CDR3 bases: TGTGCCAGCTCACTTGGAGGACTTCTGATTCACACTGAAGCTTTCTTT. It is translated as CASSLGGLLIHTEAFF.

This clonotype was counted a few times. The V call is TRBV30, the J call TRBJ2-2; D might be TRBD1 or TRBD2, each matching 6 bases. The CDR3 runs 14 residues. The germline gives CDR1 GTSNPN, CDR2 SVGIG (reference sequence). The V end was cut by 2 bases, the J end by 2 bases, with 9 bases between. The CDR3 loop reads CAWSRGPNTGELFF. Written as DNA, the CDR3 is TGTGCCTGGAGTCGGGGGCCCAACACCGGGGAGCTGTTTTTT. Looking up the rest from reference TRBV30 and TRBJ2-2 gives the full variable domain: SQTIHQWPATLVQPVGSPLSLECTVEGTSNPNLYWYRQAAGRGLQLLFYSVGIGQISSEVPQNLSASRPQDRQFILSSKKLLLSDSGFYLCAWSRGPNTGELFFGEGSRLTVL.

This clonotype was counted only a few times. The chain is built from TRBV27 and TRBJ2-3, with 9 bases identical to TRBD1. With V trimmed by 8 bases and J by 4 bases, 10 bases remained unmatched. CDR3 length equals 15 residues. The germline gives CDR1 MNHEY, CDR2 SMNVEV (reference sequence). The CDR3 DNA is TGTGCCAGCCGGGACAGGGTTAATCGGGCAGATACGCAGTATTTT. Translation: CASRDRVNRADTQYF.

The V and J genes are TRBV29-1 and TRBJ1-5; no firm D call. This CDR3 is built from 13 residues. The ends were cut back, 4 bases at V and 0 bases at J, with 7 bases in the middle. Per germline, CDR1 SQVTM and CDR2 ANQGSEA. The CDR3 here is CSVGENSNQPQHF. As DNA, the CDR3 is TGCAGCGTTGGAGAGAATAGCAATCAGCCCCAGCATTTT.

This clonotype has more than one count but fewer than ten. The chain recombines TRBV3-1 with TRBJ2-1; D is possibly TRBD1 or TRBD2 (5 bases each). Germline values: CDR1 LGHDT, CDR2 YNNKEL (reference sequence). Trimming removed 4 bases from V and 0 bases from J, with 10 bases in between. CDR3 size: 15 residues. The CDR3 spells CASSRDRYSYNEQFF. CDR3 DNA sequence: TGTGCCAGCAGCCGGGACCGTTACTCCTACAATGAGCAGTTCTTC.

In this sample, this clonotype turned up many times. The chain recombines TRBV9 with TRBJ2-1; possible D gene TRBD2, 5 bases. The V and J ends lost 3 bases and 2 bases respectively, with 15 bases between them. The CDR3 is made up of 16 amino acids. Germline-derived CDR1 and CDR2 are SGDLS and YYNGEE. CDR3 loop: CASSARRLPTYNEQFF. Written as DNA, the CDR3 is TGTGCCAGCAGCGCTCGGAGACTACCTACCTACAATGAGCAGTTCTTC.

The chain uses TRBV6-6 and TRBJ2-3; possibly TRBD1 for D (6 bases). Trimming left V 0 bases short and J 4 bases short, with 11 bases between. The CDR3 length is 15 residues. Germline CDR1 and CDR2: MNHNY and SVGAGI (reference sequence). The CDR3 sequence is CASSYSRDIPDTQYF. Here the CDR3 DNA reads TGTGCCAGCAGTTACTCCCGGGACATACCAGATACGCAGTATTTT.

This clonotype occurred a few times. As DNA, the CDR3 is TGTGCCAGCAGCCAAGACTATATGAACACTGAAGCTTTCTTT. Translating it yields CASSQDYMNTEAFF. This sequence joins TRBV5-4 and TRBJ1-1; D unresolved. Germline V gene lookup returns CDR1 SGHNT and CDR2 YYREEE (reference sequence). There are 14 residues in the CDR3. Deletions cut 4 bases from V and 0 bases from J, with 10 bases between.